This TCR beta chain originates from a study of blood T cell repertoires in COVID-19. Study summary: Spain, Italy and the United States supplied samples that represented acute and convalescent COVID-19. PBMCs, B-cell-depleted T cells, or T cells provided the cDNA or gDNA that made up the material.

Seattle patient enrollment occurred during active infection, with longitudinal follow-up thereafter. In the study's own analysis: Scientists estimated how many nucleated cells there were by amplifying reference gene primers. Measured with immunoSEQ multiplex PCR; TCRdb has only the in-frame clones, and not every one. V, J and clone size were drawn from that table, and D and trimming were deduced from the DNA. The data show 110,000 to 150,000 clones, roughly 77% seen once. The CDR3 totals 17 residues. V lost 1 base, J lost 0 bases, and 15 bases lay in between. Germline V gene data show CDR1 as SEHNR and CDR2 as FQNEAQ (reference sequence).

The specimen was peripheral blood. This receptor was taken from a woman in her 70s with COVID-19, enrolled during active disease. The genes are TRBV7-9 and TRBJ1-2; the D is unclear. In nucleotides, the CDR3 is TGTGCCAGCAGCTTAGGGGCCACCACCACTTCTAACTATGGCTACACCTTC. The encoded protein is CASSLGATTTSNYGYTF. The variable domain in full, completed from reference TRBV7-9 and TRBJ1-2, reads DTGVSQNPRHKITKRGQNVTFRCDPISEHNRLYWYRQTLGQGPEFLTYFQNEAQLEKSRLLSDRFSAERPKGSFSTLEIQRTEQGDSAMYLCASSLGATTTSNYGYTFGSGTRLTVV.